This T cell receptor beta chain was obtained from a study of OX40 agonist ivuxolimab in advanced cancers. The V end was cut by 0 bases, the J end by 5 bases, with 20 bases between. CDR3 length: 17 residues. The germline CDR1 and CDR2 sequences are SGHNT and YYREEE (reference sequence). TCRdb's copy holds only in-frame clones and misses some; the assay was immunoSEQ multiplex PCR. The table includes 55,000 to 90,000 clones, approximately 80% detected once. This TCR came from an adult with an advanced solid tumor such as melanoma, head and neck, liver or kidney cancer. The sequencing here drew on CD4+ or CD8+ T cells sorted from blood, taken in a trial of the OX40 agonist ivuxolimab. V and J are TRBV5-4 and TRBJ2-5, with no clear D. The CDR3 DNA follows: TGTGCCAGCAGCTTGGCCGTTGCCGCTAGGATAGGGGAGACCCAGTACTTC. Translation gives CASSLAVAARIGETQYF. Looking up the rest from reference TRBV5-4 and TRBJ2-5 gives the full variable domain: ETGVTQSPTHLIKTRGQQVTLRCSSQSGHNTVSWYQQALGQGPQFIFQYYREEENGRGNFPPRFSGLQFPNYSSELNVNALELDDSALYLCASSLAVAARIGETQYFGPGTRLLVL.